This TCR beta chain was sequenced in a study of beta chain features in type 1 diabetes. Study results and caveats: The naive, central memory and Treg TCRB repertoires showed an apparent similarity that was greater among patients than among healthy donors.

Every bit of the isolated RNA underwent reverse transcription, so sequencing read expressed TCRB transcripts. Sequencing was performed with immunoSEQ multiplex PCR; in TCRdb, only in-frame clones are kept and a portion is missing. The sample holds 620,000 or so clones, around a sixth seen once. Germline CDR1 and CDR2: SGDLS and YYNGEE. The CDR3 is 13 residues long. V was cut by 0 bases and J by 5 bases, with 9 bases left in between. Notes on this clone: Its target is not known.

This sequence joins TRBV9 and TRBJ2-7; unclear D gene. Specimen: naive CD4+ T cells from blood. This clonotype was sampled from a man aged 18 to 30 in good health. CDR3 sequence reads: CASSVEAENEQYF. As DNA, the CDR3 is TGTGCCAGCAGCGTAGAAGCCGAAAACGAGCAGTACTTC.